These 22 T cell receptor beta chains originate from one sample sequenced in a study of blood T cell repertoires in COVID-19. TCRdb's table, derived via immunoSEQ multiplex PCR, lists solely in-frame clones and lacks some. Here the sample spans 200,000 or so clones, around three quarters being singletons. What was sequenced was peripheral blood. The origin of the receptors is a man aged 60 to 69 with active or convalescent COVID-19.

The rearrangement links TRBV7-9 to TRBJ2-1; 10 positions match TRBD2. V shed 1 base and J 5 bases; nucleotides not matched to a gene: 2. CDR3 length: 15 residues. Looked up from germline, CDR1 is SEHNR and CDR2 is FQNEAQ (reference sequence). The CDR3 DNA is TGTGCCAGCAGCTTAGAACTAGCGGGAAACAATGAGCAGTTCTTC. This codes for CASSLELAGNNEQFF.

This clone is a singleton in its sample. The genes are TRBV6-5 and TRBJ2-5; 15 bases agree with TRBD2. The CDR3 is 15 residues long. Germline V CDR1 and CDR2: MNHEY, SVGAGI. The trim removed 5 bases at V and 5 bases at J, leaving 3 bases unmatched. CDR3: CASSTGTSGRETQYF. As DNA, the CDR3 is TGTGCCAGCAGTACCGGGACTAGCGGGAGGGAGACCCAGTACTTC.

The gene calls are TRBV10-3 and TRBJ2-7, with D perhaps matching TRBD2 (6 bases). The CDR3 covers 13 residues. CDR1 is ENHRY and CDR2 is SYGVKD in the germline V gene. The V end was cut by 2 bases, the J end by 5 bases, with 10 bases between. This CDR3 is CAISEGGLNEQYF. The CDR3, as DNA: TGTGCCATCAGTGAGGGGGGACTCAACGAGCAGTACTTC.

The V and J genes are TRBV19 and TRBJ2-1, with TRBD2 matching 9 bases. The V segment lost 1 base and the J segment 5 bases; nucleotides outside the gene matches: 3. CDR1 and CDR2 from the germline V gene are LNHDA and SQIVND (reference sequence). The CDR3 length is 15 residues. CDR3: CASSIGAGGHNEQFF. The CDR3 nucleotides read TGTGCCAGTAGTATAGGAGCGGGAGGCCACAATGAGCAGTTCTTC.

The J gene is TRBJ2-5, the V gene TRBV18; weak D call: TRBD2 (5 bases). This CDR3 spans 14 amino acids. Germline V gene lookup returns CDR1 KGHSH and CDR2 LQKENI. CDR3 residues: CPRPEAGVQETQYF. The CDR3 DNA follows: TGTCCCCGCCCGGAGGCAGGAGTTCAGGAGACCCAGTACTTC.

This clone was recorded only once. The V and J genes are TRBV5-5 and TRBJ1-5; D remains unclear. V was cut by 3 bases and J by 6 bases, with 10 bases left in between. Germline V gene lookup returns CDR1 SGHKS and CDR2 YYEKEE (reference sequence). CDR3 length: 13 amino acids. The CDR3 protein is CASSSTTIQPQHF. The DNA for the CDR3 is TGTGCCAGCAGCTCGACAACCATTCAGCCCCAGCATTTT.

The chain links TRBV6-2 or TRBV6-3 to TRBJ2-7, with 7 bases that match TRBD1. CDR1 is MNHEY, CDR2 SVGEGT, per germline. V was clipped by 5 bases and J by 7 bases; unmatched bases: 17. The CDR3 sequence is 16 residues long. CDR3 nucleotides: TGTGCCAGCAGTGCGAACAGGGGTGTCGAGTCTGGAGAGCAGTACTTC. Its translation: CASSANRGVESGEQYF.

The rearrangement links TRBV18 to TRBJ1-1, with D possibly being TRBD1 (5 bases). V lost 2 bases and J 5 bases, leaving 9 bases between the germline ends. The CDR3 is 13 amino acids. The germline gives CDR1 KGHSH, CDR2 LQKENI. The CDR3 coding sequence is TGTGCCAGCTCACCAACGGGGGGGACTGAAGCTTTCTTT. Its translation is CASSPTGGTEAFF.

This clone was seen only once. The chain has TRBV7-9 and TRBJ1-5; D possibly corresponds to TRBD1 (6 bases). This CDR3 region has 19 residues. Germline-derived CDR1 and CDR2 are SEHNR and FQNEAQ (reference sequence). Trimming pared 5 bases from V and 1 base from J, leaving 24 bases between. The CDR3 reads CASSPGYGGGTGSNQPQHF. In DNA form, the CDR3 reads TGTGCCAGCAGCCCAGGTTACGGGGGGGGCACAGGGAGCAATCAGCCCCAGCATTTT.

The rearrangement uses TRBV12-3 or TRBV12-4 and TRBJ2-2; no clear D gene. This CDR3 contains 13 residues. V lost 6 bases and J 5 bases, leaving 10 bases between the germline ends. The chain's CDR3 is CASSRGTTGELFF. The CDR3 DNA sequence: TGTGCCAGCAGCCGAGGCACAACCGGGGAGCTGTTTTTT.

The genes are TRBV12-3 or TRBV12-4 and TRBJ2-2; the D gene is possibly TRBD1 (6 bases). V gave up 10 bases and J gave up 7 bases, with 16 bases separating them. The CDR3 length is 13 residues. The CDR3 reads CATERGSGGELFF. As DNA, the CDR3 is TGTGCCACCGAAAGGGGGTCGGGCGGGGAGCTGTTTTTT.

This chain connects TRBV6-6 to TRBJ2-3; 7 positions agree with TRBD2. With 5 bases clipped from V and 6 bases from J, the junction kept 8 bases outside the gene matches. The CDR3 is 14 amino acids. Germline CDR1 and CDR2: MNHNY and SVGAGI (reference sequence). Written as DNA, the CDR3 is TGTGCCAGCAGTAATAGCGGGCCTAGCGATACGCAGTATTTT. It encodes CASSNSGPSDTQYF.

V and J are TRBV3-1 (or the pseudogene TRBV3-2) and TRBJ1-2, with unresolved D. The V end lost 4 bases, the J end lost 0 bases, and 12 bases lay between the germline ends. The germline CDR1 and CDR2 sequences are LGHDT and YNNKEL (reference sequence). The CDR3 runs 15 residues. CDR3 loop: CASSPYGGTNYGYTF. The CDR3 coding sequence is TGTGCCAGCAGCCCGTACGGAGGTACTAACTATGGCTACACCTTC.

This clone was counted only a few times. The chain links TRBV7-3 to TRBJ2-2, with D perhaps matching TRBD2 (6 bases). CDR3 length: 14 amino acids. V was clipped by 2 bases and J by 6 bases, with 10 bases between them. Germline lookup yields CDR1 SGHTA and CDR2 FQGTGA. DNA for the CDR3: TGTGCCAGCAGCTTAGCGGGGAGCGCCGGGGAGCTGTTTTTT. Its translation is CASSLAGSAGELFF.

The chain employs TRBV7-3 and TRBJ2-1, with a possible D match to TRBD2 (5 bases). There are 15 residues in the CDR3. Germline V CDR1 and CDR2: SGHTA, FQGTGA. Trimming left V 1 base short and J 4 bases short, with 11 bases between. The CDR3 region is CASSLIPGKYNEQFF. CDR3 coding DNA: TGTGCCAGCAGCTTAATTCCGGGAAAGTACAATGAGCAGTTCTTC.

The CDR3 coding sequence is TGTGCCCCCTGGGGGGGCGCGTGGGAGACCCAGTACTTC. This gives the protein CAPWGGAWETQYF. V is TRBV19 and J is TRBJ2-5, with a possible D match to TRBD2 (7 bases). CDR3 length equals 13 residues. Germline V gene data show CDR1 as LNHDA and CDR2 as SQIVND (reference sequence). V was shortened by 11 bases and J by 5 bases, with 18 bases between the two germline ends.

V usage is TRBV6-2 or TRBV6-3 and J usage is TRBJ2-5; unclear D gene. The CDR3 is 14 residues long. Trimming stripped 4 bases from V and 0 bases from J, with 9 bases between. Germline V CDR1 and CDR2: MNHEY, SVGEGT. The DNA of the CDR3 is TGTGCCAGCAGTTCCCTCTCGTACCAAGAGACCCAGTACTTC. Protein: CASSSLSYQETQYF.

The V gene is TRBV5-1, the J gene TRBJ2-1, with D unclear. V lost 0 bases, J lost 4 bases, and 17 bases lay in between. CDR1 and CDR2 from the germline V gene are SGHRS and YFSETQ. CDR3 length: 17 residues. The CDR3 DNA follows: TGCGCCAGCAGCTTGGCCCCCGCAGGTTTGGTTTACAATGAGCAGTTCTTC. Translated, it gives CASSLAPAGLVYNEQFF.

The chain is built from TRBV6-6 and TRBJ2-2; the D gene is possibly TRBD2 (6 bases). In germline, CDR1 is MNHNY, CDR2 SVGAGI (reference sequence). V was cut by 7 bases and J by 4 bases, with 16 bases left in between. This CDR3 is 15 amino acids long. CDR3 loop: CASTRLAGSTGELFF. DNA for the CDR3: TGTGCCAGCACCCGCCTGGCGGGATCCACCGGGGAGCTGTTTTTT.

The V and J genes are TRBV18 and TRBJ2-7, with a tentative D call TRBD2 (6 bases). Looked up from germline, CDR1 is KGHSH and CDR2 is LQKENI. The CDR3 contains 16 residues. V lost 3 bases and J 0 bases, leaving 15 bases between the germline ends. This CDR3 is CASSPRGLEASYEQYF. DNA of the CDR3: TGTGCCAGCTCACCGAGGGGACTCGAGGCCTCCTACGAGCAGTACTTC.

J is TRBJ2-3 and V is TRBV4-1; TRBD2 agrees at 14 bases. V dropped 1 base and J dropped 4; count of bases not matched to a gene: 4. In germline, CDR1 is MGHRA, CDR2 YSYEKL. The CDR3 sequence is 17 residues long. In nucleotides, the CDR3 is TGCGCCAGCAGCCAAGTAGGGACTAGCGGGAGCCCAGATACGCAGTATTTT. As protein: CASSQVGTSGSPDTQYF.

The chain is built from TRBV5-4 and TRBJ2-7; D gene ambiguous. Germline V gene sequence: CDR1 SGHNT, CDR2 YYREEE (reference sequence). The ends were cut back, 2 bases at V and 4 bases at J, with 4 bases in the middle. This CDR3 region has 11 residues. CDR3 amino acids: CASSFSYEQYF. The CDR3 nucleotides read TGTGCCAGCAGCTTTAGTTACGAGCAGTACTTC.